A single sample is the source of the 29 T cell receptor beta chains below, sequenced in a study of blood T cell repertoires in COVID-19 (dated by TCRdb to 2018 to 2020). The protocol used for the library was the immunoSEQ multiplex PCR assay. This is the immuneACCESS table as TCRdb keeps it, with only in-frame sequences that have V and J called. A part of the clones is gone; compared with another copy, unresolved V genes explain less than half, and the rest is unexplained. This sample lists a few hundred thousand clones; 90% were detected once. Over 3.5% of the sample lies in the top ten. The specimen was PBMCs or T cells enriched from blood (not recorded which). All receptors come from a woman aged 18-29 years with acute COVID-19.

The chain joins TRBV28 to TRBJ1-1; 11 nucleotides line up with TRBD1. This CDR3 has 15 amino acids. Germline loops: CDR1 MDHEN, CDR2 SYDVKM. Trimming cost V 2 bases and J 5 bases; bases outside gene matches: 4. In nucleotides, the CDR3 is TGTGCCAGCAGTTTAGCCGGGACAGGGGGGACTGAAGCTTTCTTT. It specifies CASSLAGTGGTEAFF.

This chain joins TRBV7-6 and TRBJ2-2, with 7 bases fitting TRBD1. Germline values: CDR1 SGHVS, CDR2 FNYEAQ. This CDR3 has 16 residues. After removal of 3 bases from V and 4 bases from J, the junction contained 8 bases not matched to a gene. CDR3 amino acids: CASSFGTAIVTGELFF. The CDR3 bases are TGTGCCAGCAGCTTTGGGACAGCGATAGTCACCGGGGAGCTGTTTTTT.

The CDR3 region is CASSLAGGNRGGELFF. The CDR3 DNA is TGCGCCAGCAGCTTGGCCGGCGGGAATAGGGGCGGGGAGCTGTTTTTT. The chain is built from TRBV5-1 and TRBJ2-2, with TRBD2 as a possible D gene (6 bases). This CDR3 comprises 16 residues. The V end lost 0 bases, the J end lost 7 bases, and 16 bases lay between the germline ends. Germline lookup yields CDR1 SGHRS and CDR2 YFSETQ.

This sequence joins TRBV4-1 and TRBJ1-5; D is perhaps TRBD1 (5 bases). V gave up 0 bases and J gave up 7 bases, with 22 bases separating them. This CDR3 contains 18 residues. Germline CDR1 is MGHRA and CDR2 is YSYEKL. CDR3 loop: CASSQESDVQGGAQPQHF. The CDR3 nucleotides read TGCGCCAGCAGCCAAGAGAGTGATGTGCAGGGCGGAGCACAGCCCCAGCATTTT.

This rearrangement joins TRBV28 to TRBJ2-7; 7 nucleotides align to TRBD1. The ends lost 6 bases at V and 3 bases at J; junction bases unmatched: 8. The CDR3 has 14 amino acids. Germline V gene data show CDR1 as MDHEN and CDR2 as SYDVKM. CDR3 nucleotide sequence: TGTGCCAGCAGCCGTACGACAGGGAACTACGAGCAGTACTTC. It yields the protein CASSRTTGNYEQYF.

The sample holds a few counts of this clone. The chain has TRBV11-2 and TRBJ2-1; D is possibly TRBD1 (5 bases). Trimming stripped 4 bases from V and 9 bases from J, with 16 bases between. The CDR3 length is 14 residues. The germline gives CDR1 SGHAT, CDR2 FQNNGV. The CDR3 region is CASSSQVLKSEQFF. In DNA form, the CDR3 reads TGTGCCAGCAGCTCACAGGTGCTCAAGTCTGAGCAGTTCTTC.

The chain combines TRBV5-1 with TRBJ2-1; 8 positions agree with TRBD1. Germline CDR1 reads SGHRS; CDR2 reads YFSETQ. Trimming at V came to 1 base and at J to 7 bases, leaving 4 bases not matched to a gene. The CDR3 is made up of 14 amino acids. This CDR3 is CASSLTGGWNEQFF. The CDR3 DNA is TGCGCCAGCAGCTTGACAGGGGGATGGAATGAGCAGTTCTTC.

The J gene is TRBJ2-1, the V gene TRBV27; weak D call: TRBD2 (5 bases). Trimming pared 2 bases from V and 4 bases from J, leaving 12 bases between. This CDR3 has 15 amino acids. The germline V gene has CDR1 MNHEY and CDR2 SMNVEV (reference sequence). The CDR3 coding sequence is TGTGCCAGCAGTTTAGAGGGAGTGTTGTACAATGAGCAGTTCTTC. Translating gives CASSLEGVLYNEQFF.

V and J are TRBV5-8 and TRBJ2-3; D remains unclear. V was clipped by 1 base and J by 3 bases, with 9 bases between them. This CDR3 has 14 amino acids. The germline V gene encodes CDR1 SGHTS and CDR2 YDEGEE. As DNA, the CDR3 is TGTGCCAGCAGCTTGAGTATAGCAACAGATACGCAGTATTTT. Residues: CASSLSIATDTQYF.

J is TRBJ2-5 and V is TRBV2; no definite D call. The CDR3 totals 15 residues. Germline CDR1 and CDR2: SNHLY and FYNNEI. The germline V and J ends were trimmed by 10 bases and 1 base, with 19 bases remaining between them. The CDR3 region has the DNA TGTGCCACCTCCCCGGGTTTACTCCCCCAAGAGACCCAGTACTTC. This gives the protein CATSPGLLPQETQYF.

This clone was counted once. The chain combines TRBV21-1 with TRBJ1-1. TRBV21-1 is classified as a pseudogene. This CDR3 region has 17 residues. The CDR3 coding sequence is TGTGCCAGCAGCACACCTTCGCCCCGGCGGAGGAACACTGAAGCTTTCTTT. Translating it yields CASSTPSPRRRNTEAFF.

The rearrangement joins TRBV5-3 to TRBJ1-6; 7 bases map to TRBD1. TRBV5-3 is reported as an ORF; its role is uncertain. This CDR3 contains 13 residues. V lost 4 bases, J lost 10 bases, and 5 bases stayed unmatched. The CDR3: CARSRDSSSPLHF. For the CDR3, the DNA is TGTGCCAGAAGCCGGGACAGTTCCTCACCCCTCCACTTT.

CDR3 protein: CASDRVGVDLGNQPQHF. The DNA for the CDR3 is TGTGCCAGTGACAGGGTTGGTGTCGATTTGGGCAATCAGCCCCAGCATTTT. The V call is TRBV19, the J call TRBJ1-5; TRBD1 matches 7 bases. The CDR3 consists of 17 residues. CDR1 is LNHDA and CDR2 is SQIVND in the germline V gene (reference sequence). V lost 8 bases and J lost 2; bases outside the gene matches: 15.

The chain links TRBV9 to TRBJ2-5; TRBD2 agrees at 9 bases. Germline lookup yields CDR1 SGDLS and CDR2 YYNGEE. The V segment lost 3 bases and the J segment 5 bases; nucleotides outside the gene matches: 11. The CDR3 loop spans 16 amino acids. The CDR3 sequence: CASSGWRTSDQETQYF. The CDR3 DNA follows: TGTGCCAGCAGCGGATGGCGGACTAGCGATCAGGAGACCCAGTACTTC.

This chain links TRBV5-1 with TRBJ1-2; 9 bases are a match to TRBD1. J gave up 6 bases and V 2 bases, and 8 bases lay outside the gene matches. From germline, CDR1 is SGHRS and CDR2 YFSETQ. CDR3 length: 15 amino acids. The CDR3 bases are TGCGCCAGCAGCTTTGGACAGGGGAAAGGAGATGGCTACACCTTC. Protein sequence: CASSFGQGKGDGYTF.

The rearrangement joins TRBV10-2 to TRBJ2-7; TRBD1 matches at 10 bases. Per germline, CDR1 WSHSY and CDR2 SAAADI. The CDR3 extends over 13 amino acids. V lost 6 bases, J lost 1 base, and 0 bases stayed unmatched. CDR3 region: CASRGQGSYEQYF. CDR3 coding DNA: TGCGCCAGCAGGGGACAGGGGTCCTACGAGCAGTACTTC.

The chain links TRBV29-1 to TRBJ1-2; TRBD1 matches at 11 bases. CDR1 and CDR2 (germline): SQVTM, ANQGSEA. The junction had 1 base not matched to a gene; V was cut back by 7 bases and J by 3 bases. This CDR3 has 12 residues. The CDR3 coding sequence is TGCAGCGCGGGACAGGGGGACTATGGCTACACCTTC. Translation: CSAGQGDYGYTF.

The chain recombines TRBV7-3 with TRBJ2-5; 12 nucleotides line up with TRBD2. Germline assignment: CDR1 SGHTA and CDR2 FQGTGA. The CDR3 contains 16 residues. V gave up 4 bases and J gave up 4 bases; unmatched junction bases: 7. The CDR3 region is CASSSTTSGRRETQYF. CDR3 in DNA: TGTGCCAGCAGCTCGACGACTAGCGGGAGACGAGAGACCCAGTACTTC.

The chain employs TRBV4-1 and TRBJ1-2; D not certain. The CDR3 totals 16 residues. Trimming cost V 0 bases and J 2 bases, with 13 bases left between them. Germline V CDR1 and CDR2: MGHRA, YSYEKL. The CDR3 loop is CASSQDGLEPNYGYTF. The CDR3 bases are TGCGCCAGCAGCCAAGACGGGTTAGAACCAAACTATGGCTACACCTTC.

This chain joins TRBV21-1 and TRBJ2-2; the table's D call TRBD2 went unverified against the DNA. TRBV21-1 is flagged as a pseudogene. The CDR3 covers 21 residues. CDR3 protein: CASSLGEASGRVSRNTGELFF. DNA for the CDR3: TGTGCCAGCAGCCTAGGGGAGGCTAGCGGGAGGGTTTCACGAAACACCGGGGAGCTGTTTTTT.

The V and J genes are TRBV3-1 (or the pseudogene TRBV3-2) and TRBJ2-3; possible D gene TRBD2, 5 bases. CDR1 is LGHDT and CDR2 is YNNKEL in the germline V gene (reference sequence). The CDR3 is 13 amino acids. Trimming removed 4 bases from V and 6 bases from J, with 11 bases in between. As DNA, the CDR3 is TGTGCCAGCAGCCGATCCCCTAGCGATACGCAGTATTTT. Translated, it gives CASSRSPSDTQYF.

The chain has TRBV28 and TRBJ1-2; D may be TRBD1 (5 bases). Trimming stripped 7 bases from V and 4 bases from J, with 13 bases between. Germline V gives CDR1 MDHEN, CDR2 SYDVKM. The CDR3 is made up of 13 amino acids. The CDR3 DNA is TGTGCCAGCACCCTGGGGGGGGTCTATGGCTACACCTTC. Amino acids: CASTLGGVYGYTF.

This clone was seen once. CDR3 protein: CASSQDPGTGNTIYF. The CDR3 nucleotides read TGTGCCAGCAGCCAAGATCCGGGAACTGGAAACACCATATATTTT. This chain joins TRBV4-2 and TRBJ1-3; D unclear. The germline gives CDR1 LGHNA, CDR2 YNFKEQ. This CDR3 contains 15 residues. V lost 0 bases to trimming and J lost 2 bases, with 8 bases between them.

The rearrangement uses TRBV7-8 and TRBJ1-2; D ambiguous. The CDR3 sequence is 14 residues long. Germline CDR1 SGHVS, CDR2 FQNEAQ. V was shortened by 5 bases and J by 6 bases, with 16 bases between the two germline ends. CDR3 DNA sequence: TGTGCCAGCAGCCACCCCGGGCGGGATCATGGCTACACCTTC. The encoded protein is CASSHPGRDHGYTF.

The rearrangement links TRBV7-3 to TRBJ1-2; D gene unclear. CDR3 length equals 13 residues. The ends were cut back, 5 bases at V and 7 bases at J, with 14 bases in the middle. The germline V gene has CDR1 SGHTA and CDR2 FQGTGA. CDR3: CASSPDGEGGYTF. CDR3 coding DNA: TGTGCCAGCAGCCCCGACGGGGAAGGTGGCTACACCTTC. Together with reference TRBV7-3 and TRBJ1-2, the CDR3 gives the full variable domain: GAGVSQTPSNKVTEKGKYVELRCDPISGHTALYWYRQSLGQGPEFLIYFQGTGAADDSGLPNDRFFAVRPEGSVSTLKIQRTERGDSAVYLCASSPDGEGGYTFGSGTRLTVV.

This sequence joins TRBV27 and TRBJ2-7, with a possible D match to TRBD2 (6 bases). Trimming removed 3 bases from V and 0 bases from J, with 12 bases in between. The CDR3 runs to 15 residues. CDR1 and CDR2 (germline): MNHEY, SMNVEV (reference sequence). CDR3 DNA sequence: TGTGCCAGCAGTTTGAGCGGGCTGTACTCCTACGAGCAGTACTTC. This sequence encodes CASSLSGLYSYEQYF.

The chain recombines TRBV2 with TRBJ2-2; TRBD2 matches 9 bases. The CDR3 is 15 amino acids. J was trimmed by 5 bases and V by 7 bases; bases with no gene match: 8. Germline V lookup: CDR1 SNHLY, CDR2 FYNNEI. CDR3 bases: TGTGCCAGCACCAGGACTAGCGATTTGACCGGGGAGCTGTTTTTT. Its protein product is CASTRTSDLTGELFF.

The rearrangement uses TRBV25-1 and TRBJ1-1, with TRBD1 matching 7 bases. In germline, CDR1 is MGHDK, CDR2 SYGVNS. J gave up 0 bases and V 8 bases, and 3 bases lay outside the gene matches. The CDR3 covers 13 residues. CDR3 sequence (DNA): TGTGCCAGCCGGACAGGAATGAACACTGAAGCTTTCTTT. Its translation: CASRTGMNTEAFF.

The V gene is TRBV5-1, the J gene TRBJ2-2, with 7 bases aligning to TRBD1. The trim removed 4 bases at V and 5 bases at J, leaving 17 bases unmatched. The CDR3 has 18 residues. Germline assignment: CDR1 SGHRS and CDR2 YFSETQ. The CDR3 loop is CASSLFWGTAVTTGELFF. The CDR3 bases are TGCGCCAGCAGCCTTTTTTGGGGGACAGCTGTGACGACCGGGGAGCTGTTTTTT.